This T cell receptor (beta chain) was recovered during a study of CD8+ T cells in alopecia areata. Findings and limits, study-wide: Scalp samples also contribute reads from the resident alphabeta T cells found in normal skin. With patients, TCR sharing proved less clear than in mice, a difference possibly related to HLA.

Concerning this clone: Its cognate antigen is unknown.

This CDR3 has 18 residues. Germline V gene data show CDR1 as SGHTA and CDR2 as FQGNSA. Trimming cost V 6 bases and J 6 bases, with 27 bases left between them. CD4+ cells obtained from 4 or 5 patients were subjected to sorting into CD25+CD127- cells. Reverse transcription of extracted RNA yielded cDNA, which provided the sequencing template. Here immunoSEQ multiplex PCR was the method, and the copy in TCRdb shows in-frame clones only, minus some. The table records around 19,000 clones, roughly two thirds of them present only once. The TCR comes from a human donor with alopecia areata. The sample was CD4+ Tregs sorted from blood. The chain carries TRBV7-2 and TRBJ2-1, with D perhaps matching TRBD1 (6 bases). This CDR3 is CASRRERGRDIAINEQFF. The CDR3 region has the DNA TGTGCCAGCAGAAGGGAGAGGGGCCGGGACATAGCAATCAATGAGCAGTTCTTC. The full variable domain, completed using reference TRBV7-2 and TRBJ2-1, is GAGVSQSPSNKVTEKGKDVELRCDPISGHTALYWYRQSLGQGLEFLIYFQGNSAPDKSGLPSDRFSAERTGGSVSTLTIQRTQQEDSAVYLCASRRERGRDIAINEQFFGPGTRLTVL.